The 8 T cell receptor beta chains presented below share a single source sample, sequenced in a study of CD8+CD57+ T cells in acquired aplastic anemia. Template material for TCR beta VDJ and CDR3 profiling consisted of genomic DNA. TCRdb re-derived calls from the reads in MiXCR, one entry per CDR3 protein. The sample records approximately 380,000 distinct CDR3 sequences, under 80% being singletons. The sequenced material came from sorted CD4+, CD8+, or CD8+CD57+ T cells (not recorded which) from PBMCs. The receptor source for this set is a human donor in good health, serving as a control.

Comments on this clonotype: This may be a read error, as it is one base from a much larger clone. This rearrangement joins TRBV12-3 or TRBV12-4 to TRBJ1-2, with D uncertain. The CDR3 spans 14 residues. The ends were cut back, 4 bases at V and 2 bases at J, with 11 bases in the middle. CDR3 sequence (DNA): TGTGCCAGCAGTTCTACGCCCGTAAACTATGGCTACACCTTC. Translated: CASSSTPVNYGYTF.

CDR3: CASSIGAPAASVHTQYF. The CDR3 DNA is TGTGCCAGCAGTATAGGCGCGCCAGCGGCCAGCGTCCATACGCAGTATTTT. The gene calls are TRBV9 and TRBJ2-3; TRBD2 is a possible D gene (5 bases). This CDR3 spans 17 amino acids. V was cut by 5 bases and J by 7 bases, with 26 bases left in between. Germline loops: CDR1 SGDLS, CDR2 YYNGEE.

Regarding this clonotype: Lacking the conserved final phenylalanine or tryptophan, this CDR3 likely reflects a read error. V gene TRBV7-4 combines with J gene TRBJ1-5, with no clear D. CDR3 length: 15 residues. From germline, CDR1 is SGHVT and CDR2 SQSDAQ. V dropped 9 bases and J dropped 1 base, with 16 bases sitting between them. In nucleotides, the CDR3 is TGTGCCAGTAGTATAGCGAGGAGAAGCAATCAGCCCCAGCATATT. Residues: CASSIARRSNQPQHI.

The chain recombines TRBV2 with TRBJ1-1, with a tentative D call TRBD1 (5 bases). V was pared by 7 bases and J by 1 base, with 10 bases between. The CDR3 is made up of 13 amino acids. CDR1 and CDR2 (germline): SNHLY, FYNNEI. The DNA for the CDR3 is TGTGCCAGCACAAGTGGGGGGAACACTGAAGCTTTCTTT. This encodes CASTSGGNTEAFF.

Concerning this clonotype: One end of the junction is discordant with germline, which a read error may explain. This chain joins TRBV20-1 and TRBJ2-7; D gene uncertain. Germline V gene data show CDR1 as DFQATT and CDR2 as SNEGSKA (reference sequence). This CDR3 is built from 11 residues. DNA of the CDR3: TGCAGTGCCCTGACCGACCCACAGTACCACTTC. Protein sequence: CSALTDPQYHF.

Details on this clonotype: This CDR3 is missing its conserved last phenylalanine or tryptophan, likely due to a read error. V and J are TRBV6-6 and TRBJ1-4, with unresolved D. CDR1 and CDR2 from the germline V gene are MNHNY and SVGAGI (reference sequence). The CDR3 is made up of 14 amino acids. As DNA, the CDR3 is TGTGCCAGCAGTTGGTGGGCCGGTGATGAAGAACTGTTTTAT. Translating it yields CASSWWAGDEELFY.

The chain carries TRBV9 and TRBJ1-1; D possibly corresponds to TRBD1 (6 bases). Germline V lookup: CDR1 SGDLS, CDR2 YYNGEE. The CDR3 extends over 14 amino acids. The V end lost 3 bases, the J end lost 14 bases, and 23 bases lay between the germline ends. In DNA, the CDR3 is TGTGCCAGCAGCGGCGGTATAGGGGACACTCAGTACTTCTTT. Its translation is CASSGGIGDTQYFF.

The chain combines TRBV20-1 with TRBJ1-2; 8 bases map to TRBD1. V shed 3 bases, J shed 7 bases, and the junction held 10 bases outside the gene matches. The CDR3 is made up of 14 amino acids. Germline CDR1 and CDR2: DFQATT and SNEGSKA (reference sequence). For the CDR3, the DNA is TGCAGTGCTAGCCCACTGGACAGGGCCAGTGGCTACACCTTC. The encoded protein is CSASPLDRASGYTF.